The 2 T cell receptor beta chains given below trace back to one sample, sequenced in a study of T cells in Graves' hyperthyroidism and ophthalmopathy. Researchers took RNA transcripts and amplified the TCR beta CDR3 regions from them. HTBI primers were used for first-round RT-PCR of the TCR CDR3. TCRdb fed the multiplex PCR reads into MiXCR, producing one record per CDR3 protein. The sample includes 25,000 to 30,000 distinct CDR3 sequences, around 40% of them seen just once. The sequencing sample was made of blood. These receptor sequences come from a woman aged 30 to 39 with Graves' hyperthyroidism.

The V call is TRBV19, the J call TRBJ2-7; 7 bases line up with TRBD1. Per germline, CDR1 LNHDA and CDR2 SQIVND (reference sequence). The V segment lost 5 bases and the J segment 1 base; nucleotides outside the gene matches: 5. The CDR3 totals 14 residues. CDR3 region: CASSLRDSSYEQYF. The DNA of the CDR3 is TGTGCCAGTAGTCTCCGGGACAGTTCCTACGAGCAGTACTTC. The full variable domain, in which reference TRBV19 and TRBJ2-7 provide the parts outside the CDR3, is DGGITQSPKYLFRKEGQNVTLSCEQNLNHDAMYWYRQDPGQGLRLIYYSQIVNDFQKGDIAEGYSVSREKKESFPLTVTSAQKNPTAFYLCASSLRDSSYEQYFGPGTRLTVT.

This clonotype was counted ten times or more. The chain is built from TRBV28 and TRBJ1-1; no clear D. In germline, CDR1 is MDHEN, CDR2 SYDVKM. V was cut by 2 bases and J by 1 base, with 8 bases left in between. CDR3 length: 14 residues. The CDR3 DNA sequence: TGTGCCAGCAGTTTAACGTGGGGGAACACTGAAGCTTTCTTT. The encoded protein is CASSLTWGNTEAFF.